The T cell receptor beta chain described here comes from a study of blood T cells in healthy people across ages. CDR1 and CDR2 (germline): MNHNS, SASEGT. With 6 bases removed from V and 2 bases from J, the gap between germline ends came to 11 bases. CDR3 length: 15 amino acids. PCR was performed a second time for roughly 7 to 11 cycles using a sample-barcoded 5' primer and a J-beta primer mix. TCRdb passed the 5' RACE reads through MiXCR, listing each CDR3 protein once. The data contain approximately 850,000 distinct CDR3 sequences, roughly 50% of them singletons. Remarks on this clonotype: Antigen specificity is unknown.

Study findings and constraints: Observed TCR beta diversity per million T cells went down as age went up. This fall followed a roughly linear course with age.

Peripheral blood was drawn, ten milliliters per donor. This TCR came from a man aged 25-45 years in good health. The V gene is TRBV6-1, the J gene TRBJ2-6; D is unclear. The sequencing input was blood. CDR3 sequence: CASRGLAPGANVLTF. DNA of the CDR3: TGTGCCAGCAGGGGATTGGCCCCTGGGGCCAACGTCCTGACTTTC.